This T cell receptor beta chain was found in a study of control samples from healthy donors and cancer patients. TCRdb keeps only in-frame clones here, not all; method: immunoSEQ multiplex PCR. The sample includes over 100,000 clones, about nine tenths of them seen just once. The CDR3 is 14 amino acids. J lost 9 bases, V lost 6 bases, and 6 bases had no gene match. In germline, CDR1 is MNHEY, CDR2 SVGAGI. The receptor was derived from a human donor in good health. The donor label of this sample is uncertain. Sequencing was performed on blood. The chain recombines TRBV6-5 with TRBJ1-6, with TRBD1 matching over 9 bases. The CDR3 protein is CASRDRGRSSPLHF. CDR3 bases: TGTGCCAGCAGGGACAGGGGTAGAAGTTCACCCCTCCACTTT.